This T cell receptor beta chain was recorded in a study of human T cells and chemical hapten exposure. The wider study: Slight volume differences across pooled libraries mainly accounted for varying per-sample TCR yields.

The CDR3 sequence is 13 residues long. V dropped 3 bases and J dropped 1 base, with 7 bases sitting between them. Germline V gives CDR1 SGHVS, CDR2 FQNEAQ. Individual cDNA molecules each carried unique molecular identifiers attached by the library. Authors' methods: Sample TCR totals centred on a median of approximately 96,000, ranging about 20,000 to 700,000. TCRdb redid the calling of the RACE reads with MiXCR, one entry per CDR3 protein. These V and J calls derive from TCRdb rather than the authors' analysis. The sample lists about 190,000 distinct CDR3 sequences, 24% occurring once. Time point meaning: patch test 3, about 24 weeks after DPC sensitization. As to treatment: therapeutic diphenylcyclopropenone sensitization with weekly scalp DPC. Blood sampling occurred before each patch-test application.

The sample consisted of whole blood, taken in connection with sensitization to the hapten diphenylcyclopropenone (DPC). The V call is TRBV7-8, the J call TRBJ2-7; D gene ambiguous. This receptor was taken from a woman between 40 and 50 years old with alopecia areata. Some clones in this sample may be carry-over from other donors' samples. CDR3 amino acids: CASSFQLSYEQYF. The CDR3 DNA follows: TGTGCCAGCAGCTTTCAGCTATCCTACGAGCAGTACTTC.